The T cell receptor beta chain under discussion was sequenced for a study of blood T cell repertoires in COVID-19. The participants were between roughly 18 and 90 years old and came from roughly 25 US areas. Measured with immunoSEQ multiplex PCR; TCRdb has only the in-frame clones, and not every one. The sample includes roughly 160,000 clones, about 80% of them seen just once. The receptor's source is a man aged 50-59 years who had recovered from COVID-19. The sample comprised PBMCs or T cells enriched from blood (not recorded which).

The CDR3 coding sequence is TGCAGCGTGAAGGCGGTCCAAGAGACCCAGTACTTC. It yields the protein CSVKAVQETQYF. The chain joins TRBV29-1 to TRBJ2-5; D unclear. CDR1 SQVTM and CDR2 ANQGSEA come from the germline V gene. V was trimmed by 6 bases and J by 1 base, leaving 9 bases between them. The CDR3 length is 12 residues.